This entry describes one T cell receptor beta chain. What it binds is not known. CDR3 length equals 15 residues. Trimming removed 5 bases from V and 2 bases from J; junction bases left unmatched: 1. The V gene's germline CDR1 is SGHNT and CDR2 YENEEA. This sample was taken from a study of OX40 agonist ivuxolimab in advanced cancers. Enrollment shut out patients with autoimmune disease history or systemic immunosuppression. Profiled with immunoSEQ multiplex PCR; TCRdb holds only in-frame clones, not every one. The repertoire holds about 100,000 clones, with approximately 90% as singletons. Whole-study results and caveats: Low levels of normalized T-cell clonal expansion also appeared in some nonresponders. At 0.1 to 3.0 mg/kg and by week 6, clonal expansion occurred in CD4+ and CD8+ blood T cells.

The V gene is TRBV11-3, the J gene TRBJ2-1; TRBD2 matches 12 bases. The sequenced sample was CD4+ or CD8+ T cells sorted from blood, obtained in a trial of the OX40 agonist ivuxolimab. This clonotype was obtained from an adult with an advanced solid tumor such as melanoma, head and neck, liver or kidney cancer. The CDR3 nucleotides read TGTGCCAGCAGCCCTAGCGGGAGGGCCTACAATGAGCAGTTCTTC. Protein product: CASSPSGRAYNEQFF.